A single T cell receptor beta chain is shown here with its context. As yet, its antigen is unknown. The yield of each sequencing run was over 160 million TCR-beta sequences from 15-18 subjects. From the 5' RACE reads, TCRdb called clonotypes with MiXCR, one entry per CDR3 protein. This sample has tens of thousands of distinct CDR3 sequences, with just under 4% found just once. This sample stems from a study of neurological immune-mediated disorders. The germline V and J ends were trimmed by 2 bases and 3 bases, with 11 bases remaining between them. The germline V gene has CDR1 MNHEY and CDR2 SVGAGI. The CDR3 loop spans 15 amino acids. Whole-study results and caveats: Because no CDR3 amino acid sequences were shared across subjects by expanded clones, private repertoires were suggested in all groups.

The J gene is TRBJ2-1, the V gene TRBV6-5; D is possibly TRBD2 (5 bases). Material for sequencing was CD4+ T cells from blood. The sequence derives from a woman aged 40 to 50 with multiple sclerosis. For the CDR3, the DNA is TGTGCCAGCAGTTACGAGGGCCGTTTCTACAATGAGCAGTTCTTC. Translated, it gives CASSYEGRFYNEQFF.